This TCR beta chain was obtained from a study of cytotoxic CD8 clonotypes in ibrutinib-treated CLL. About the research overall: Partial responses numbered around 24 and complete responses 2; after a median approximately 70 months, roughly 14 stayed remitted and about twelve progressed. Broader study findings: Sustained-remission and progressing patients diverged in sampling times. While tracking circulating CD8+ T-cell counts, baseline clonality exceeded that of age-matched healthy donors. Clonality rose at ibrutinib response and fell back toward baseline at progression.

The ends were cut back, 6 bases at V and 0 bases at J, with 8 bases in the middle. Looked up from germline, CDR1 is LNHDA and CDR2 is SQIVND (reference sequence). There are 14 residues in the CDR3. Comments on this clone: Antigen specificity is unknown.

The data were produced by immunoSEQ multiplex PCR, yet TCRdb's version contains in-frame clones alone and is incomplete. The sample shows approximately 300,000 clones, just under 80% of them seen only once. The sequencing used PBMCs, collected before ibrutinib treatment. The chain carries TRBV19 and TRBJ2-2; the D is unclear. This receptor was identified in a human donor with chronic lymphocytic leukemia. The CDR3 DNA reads TGTGCCAGTAGGGTCTACACGAACACCGGGGAGCTGTTTTTT. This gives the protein CASRVYTNTGELFF. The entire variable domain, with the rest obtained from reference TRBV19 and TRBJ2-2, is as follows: DGGITQSPKYLFRKEGQNVTLSCEQNLNHDAMYWYRQDPGQGLRLIYYSQIVNDFQKGDIAEGYSVSREKKESFPLTVTSAQKNPTAFYLCASRVYTNTGELFFGEGSRLTVL.